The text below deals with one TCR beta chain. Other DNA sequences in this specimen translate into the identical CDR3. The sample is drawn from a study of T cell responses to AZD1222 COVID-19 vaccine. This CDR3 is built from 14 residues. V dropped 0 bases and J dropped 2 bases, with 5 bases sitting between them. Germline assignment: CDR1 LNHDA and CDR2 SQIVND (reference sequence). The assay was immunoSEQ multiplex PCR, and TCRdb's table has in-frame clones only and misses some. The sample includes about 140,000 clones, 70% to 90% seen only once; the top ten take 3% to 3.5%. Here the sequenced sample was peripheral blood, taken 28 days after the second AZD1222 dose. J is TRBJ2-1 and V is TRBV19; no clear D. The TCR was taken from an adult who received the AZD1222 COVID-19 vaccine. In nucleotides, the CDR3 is TGTGCCAGTAGTATAGATAAAGCCTACAATGAGCAGTTCTTC. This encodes CASSIDKAYNEQFF. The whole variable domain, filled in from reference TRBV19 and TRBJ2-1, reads DGGITQSPKYLFRKEGQNVTLSCEQNLNHDAMYWYRQDPGQGLRLIYYSQIVNDFQKGDIAEGYSVSREKKESFPLTVTSAQKNPTAFYLCASSIDKAYNEQFFGPGTRLTVL.